These 28 T cell receptor beta chains were all obtained from the same sample, sequenced in a study of CD8+CD57+ T cells in acquired aplastic anemia. Researchers used genomic DNA as the template to profile TCR beta VDJ and CDR3. TCRdb called the reads again in MiXCR, with one record for every CDR3 protein. The sample has some 240,000 distinct CDR3 sequences; almost 35% are singletons. The sample comprised sorted CD4+, CD8+, or CD8+CD57+ T cells (not recorded which) from PBMCs. These receptors came from a human donor in good health, serving as a control.

CDR3 DNA: TGTGCCAGCAGTTTAGGTTCAGTACACCAGGGTCGAAACGGCTACACCTTC. Its translation is CASSLGSVHQGRNGYTF. This chain connects TRBV27 to TRBJ1-2, with D tentatively TRBD1 (5 bases). Germline lookup yields CDR1 MNHEY and CDR2 SMNVEV (reference sequence). V lost 2 bases and J 8 bases, leaving 24 bases between the germline ends. This CDR3 is built from 17 residues.

The CDR3 here is CASSLEIWETQYF. In DNA, the CDR3 is TGTGCCAGCAGCTTGGAAATATGGGAGACCCAGTACTTC. The genes are TRBV7-8 and TRBJ2-5, with D unresolved. The CDR3 totals 13 residues. The V gene lost 3 bases and the J gene lost 5 bases, with 10 bases spanning the gap. CDR1 and CDR2 from the germline V gene are SGHVS and FQNEAQ. The full variable domain, in which reference TRBV7-8 and TRBJ2-5 provide the parts outside the CDR3, is GAGVSQSPRYKVAKRGQDVALRCDPISGHVSLFWYQQALGQGPEFLTYFQNEAQLDKSGLPSDRFFAERPEGSVSTLKIQRTQQEDSAVYLCASSLEIWETQYFGPGTRLLVL.

This chain uses TRBV5-6 with TRBJ2-4, with D possibly matching TRBD2 (5 bases). Trimming removed 1 base from V and 5 bases from J, with 7 bases in between. The CDR3 runs to 13 residues. Germline CDR1 and CDR2: SGHDT and YYEEEE. This chain's CDR3 is CASSLLGENIQYF. The CDR3 DNA follows: TGTGCCAGCAGCTTGCTCGGGGAAAACATTCAGTACTTC. Looking up the rest from reference TRBV5-6 and TRBJ2-4 gives the full variable domain: DAGVTQSPTHLIKTRGQQVTLRCSPKSGHDTVSWYQQALGQGPQFIFQYYEEEERQRGNFPDRFSGHQFPNYSSELNVNALLLGDSALYLCASSLLGENIQYFGAGTRLSVL.

This clonotype was detected ten times or more. The chain carries TRBV20-1 and TRBJ1-1; D unclear. Trimming pared 6 bases from V and 2 bases from J, leaving 13 bases between. The CDR3 consists of 13 residues. Germline CDR1 and CDR2: DFQATT and SNEGSKA (reference sequence). CDR3 nucleotide sequence: TGCAGTGCAACCGGGCCGTTCAACACTGAAGCTTTCTTT. Translated: CSATGPFNTEAFF.

This clonotype appeared a single time. A single base separates this from a much larger clone, so it may be a read error. This chain uses TRBV5-1 with TRBJ1-2; D is unclear. The CDR3 is 14 residues long. Trimming left V 4 bases short and J 2 bases short, with 12 bases between. Germline CDR1 reads SGHRS; CDR2 reads YFSETQ. For the CDR3, the DNA is TGCGCCAGCAGCCATTCGGTATCCAACTATGGCTACACCTTC. Translating it yields CASSHSVSNYGYTF.

This clonotype was picked up many times. The chain uses TRBV6-1 and TRBJ1-2, with TRBD1 identical over 10 bases. V dropped 7 bases and J dropped 2; count of bases not matched to a gene: 4. Looked up from germline, CDR1 is MNHNS and CDR2 is SASEGT. This CDR3 has 14 amino acids. For the CDR3, the DNA is TGTGCCAGCACCAAGGGACAGGGGAACTATGGCTACACCTTC. Translating gives CASTKGQGNYGYTF.

Points on this clonotype: This sequence may be a read error, since a much larger clone differs from it by one base. The CDR3: CASSTSAGGGYEQHF. The CDR3 nucleotides read TGTGCCAGCAGCACTTCAGCGGGAGGGGGCTACGAGCAGCACTTC. This chain links TRBV7-2 with TRBJ2-7; 10 bases align to TRBD2. The CDR3 runs 15 residues. Per germline, CDR1 SGHTA and CDR2 FQGNSA.

This clonotype was recorded at least ten times. This chain joins TRBV12-3 or TRBV12-4 and TRBJ1-2; D possibly corresponds to TRBD1 (5 bases). V was trimmed by 4 bases and J by 7 bases, leaving 16 bases between them. The CDR3 sequence is 14 residues long. The CDR3: CASSWDGVTGGYTF. The CDR3 DNA reads TGTGCCAGCAGTTGGGACGGGGTTACAGGTGGCTACACCTTC.

The chain uses TRBV7-8 and TRBJ2-5, with 7 bases lining up with TRBD2. The trim removed 6 bases at V and 4 bases at J, leaving 8 bases unmatched. The CDR3 spans 14 residues. Germline V gene lookup returns CDR1 SGHVS and CDR2 FQNEAQ. CDR3 bases: TGTGCCAGCAGAACCCCGGGACTACGAGAGACCCAGTACTTC. Translated: CASRTPGLRETQYF. The full variable domain, rest sourced from reference TRBV7-8 and TRBJ2-5, is GAGVSQSPRYKVAKRGQDVALRCDPISGHVSLFWYQQALGQGPEFLTYFQNEAQLDKSGLPSDRFFAERPEGSVSTLKIQRTQQEDSAVYLCASRTPGLRETQYFGPGTRLLVL.

This clonotype has a count of ten or more. The chain couples TRBV2 to TRBJ2-5; tentative D call: TRBD2 (5 bases). Trimming stripped 0 bases from V and 0 bases from J, with 11 bases between. The CDR3 runs 16 residues. Per the germline V gene, CDR1 is SNHLY and CDR2 is FYNNEI. CDR3 sequence reads: CASSEAPLAYQETQYF. CDR3 DNA: TGTGCCAGCAGTGAAGCTCCTTTAGCGTACCAAGAGACCCAGTACTTC.

The chain employs TRBV25-1 and TRBJ1-2; the match to TRBD1 covers 8 bases. Germline CDR1 reads MGHDK; CDR2 reads SYGVNS. The CDR3 runs 14 residues. The V segment lost 8 bases and the J segment 6 bases; nucleotides outside the gene matches: 11. The DNA for the CDR3 is TGTGCCAGCCAGGGGGCGGACAGCGGCAATGGCTACACCTTC. This encodes CASQGADSGNGYTF.

Worth noting for this clonotype: This may be a read error: a much more frequent sequence differs by one nucleotide. This chain links TRBV5-1 with TRBJ2-3; perhaps TRBD1 as D (5 bases). The CDR3 runs 14 residues. Per germline, CDR1 SGHRS and CDR2 YFSETQ. CDR3: CAGSLGQGGDTQYF. DNA of the CDR3: TGCGCCGGCAGCTTGGGGCAGGGTGGAGATACGCAGTATTTT.

J is TRBJ2-3 and V is TRBV7-6; the D gene could be TRBD1 or TRBD2 (5 bases each). V was shortened by 5 bases and J by 5 bases, with 11 bases between the two germline ends. There are 13 residues in the CDR3. Germline V gene lookup returns CDR1 SGHVS and CDR2 FNYEAQ. DNA for the CDR3: TGTGCCAGCAGCCCGGGGACGGGAGATACGCAGTATTTT. Amino acid sequence: CASSPGTGDTQYF.

Ten or more counts support this clonotype. The chain couples TRBV2 to TRBJ1-2, with D uncertain. Germline CDR1 SNHLY, CDR2 FYNNEI. The CDR3 totals 14 residues. The V end lost 6 bases, the J end lost 4 bases, and 15 bases lay between the germline ends. In nucleotides, the CDR3 is TGTGCCAGCAGGGGTTCCGAGGTTCCCTATGGCTACACCTTC. Protein: CASRGSEVPYGYTF.

This clonotype was seen repeatedly, ten times or more. V usage is TRBV2 and J usage is TRBJ2-1; the D is unclear. Germline CDR1 reads SNHLY; CDR2 reads FYNNEI. V lost 6 bases to trimming and J lost 8 bases, with 14 bases between them. CDR3 length: 13 residues. CDR3 bases: TGTGCCAGCAGCCCGATCGGGTGGGATGAGCAGTTCTTC. This encodes CASSPIGWDEQFF.

V is TRBV20-1 and J is TRBJ1-5, with no clear D. Germline V gene lookup returns CDR1 DFQATT and CDR2 SNEGSKA (reference sequence). Deletions cut 6 bases from V and 9 bases from J, with 9 bases between. CDR3 length: 10 residues. The CDR3: CSATPGPQHF. CDR3 in DNA: TGCAGTGCCACTCCGGGGCCCCAGCATTTT.

This clonotype was detected a few times. With a much larger clone just one base away, this may be a read error. As the CDR3 is not closed by the conserved phenylalanine or tryptophan, this likely results from a read error. The chain joins TRBV9 to TRBJ1-2; 7 positions agree with TRBD1. The junction had 7 bases not matched to a gene; V was cut back by 0 bases and J by 8 bases. This CDR3 has 14 residues. Germline CDR1 reads SGDLS; CDR2 reads YYNGEE. In DNA form, the CDR3 reads TGTGCCAGCAGCGTAGACGTAACAGGGGAAGGCTACACCCTC. It codes for CASSVDVTGEGYTL.

This clonotype came up once. The chain employs TRBV30 and TRBJ1-6; TRBD1 matches 9 bases. The CDR3 has 15 amino acids. With V trimmed by 0 bases and J by 7 bases, 4 bases remained unmatched. Germline-derived CDR1 and CDR2 are GTSNPN and SVGIG (reference sequence). DNA for the CDR3: TGTGCCTGGAGTGTGGGTGGGACAGGGAATTCACCCCTCCACTTT. As protein: CAWSVGGTGNSPLHF.

DNA for the CDR3: TGTGCCAGCGATTCCCTAGTTGGGGAGACCCAGTACTTC. Encoded protein: CASDSLVGETQYF. The chain uses TRBV2 and TRBJ2-5; D is uncertain. Germline CDR1 is SNHLY and CDR2 is FYNNEI. V gave up 8 bases and J gave up 5 bases, with 15 bases separating them. This CDR3 spans 13 amino acids.

The V call is TRBV12-3 or TRBV12-4, the J call TRBJ2-7, with 12 positions matching TRBD2. The CDR3 spans 16 residues. V lost 5 bases to trimming and J lost 0 bases; unmatched junction nucleotides: 5. CDR3 amino acids: CASSNRLAGASYEQYF. The CDR3, as DNA: TGTGCCAGCAGTAACAGACTAGCGGGGGCCTCCTACGAGCAGTACTTC.

In regard to this clonotype: One end of the junction fails to match germline, which may point to a read error. The chain combines TRBV11-1 with TRBJ2-7, with a weak D call TRBD1 (6 bases). Germline V CDR1 and CDR2: SGHAT, FQDESV (reference sequence). CDR3 length: 14 residues. The CDR3 DNA reads as TGTCCCAGCAGCTTAAACAGGGACCCCTACGAGCAGTACTTC. Encoded protein: CPSSLNRDPYEQYF. Complete variable domain (other parts from reference TRBV11-1 and TRBJ2-7): EAEVAQSPRYKITEKSQAVAFWCDPISGHATLYWYRQILGQGPELLVQFQDESVVDDSQLPKDRFSAERLKGVDSTLKIQPAELGDSAMYLCPSSLNRDPYEQYFGPGTRLTVT.

This clonotype was seen a handful of times. V is TRBV6-1 and J is TRBJ1-1; D is undetermined. V shed 4 bases and J shed 0 bases, with 12 bases lying between them. The germline V gene encodes CDR1 MNHNS and CDR2 SASEGT. The length of the CDR3 is 15 residues. This CDR3 is CASSANYMMNTEAFF. For the CDR3, the DNA is TGTGCCAGCAGTGCGAATTATATGATGAACACTGAAGCTTTCTTT.

The V gene is TRBV24-1, the J gene TRBJ1-5; tentative D call: TRBD1 (5 bases). This CDR3 spans 14 amino acids. CDR1 and CDR2 from the germline V gene are KGHDR and SFDVKD. V was clipped by 9 bases and J by 0 bases, with 11 bases between them. The CDR3 sequence: CATGGGYSNQPQHF. Written as DNA, the CDR3 is TGTGCCACCGGCGGGGGGTATAGCAATCAGCCCCAGCATTTT.

The table lists this clonotype with a few counts. The CDR3 protein is CASSLEWVRMDSGNTIYF. CDR3 coding DNA: TGTGCCAGCAGCTTAGAATGGGTCAGAATGGACTCTGGAAACACCATATATTTT. This chain uses TRBV11-2 with TRBJ1-3; D remains unclear. CDR1 and CDR2 (germline): SGHAT, FQNNGV. V lost 0 bases, J lost 0 bases, and 15 bases lay in between. The CDR3 is 18 residues long. Looking up the rest from reference TRBV11-2 and TRBJ1-3 gives the full variable domain: EAGVAQSPRYKIIEKRQSVAFWCNPISGHATLYWYQQILGQGPKLLIQFQNNGVVDDSQLPKDRFSAERLKGVDSTLKIQPAKLEDSAVYLCASSLEWVRMDSGNTIYFGEGSWLTVV.

The chain is built from TRBV4-2 and TRBJ1-6; D remains unclear. The V end lost 0 bases, the J end lost 9 bases, and 15 bases lay between the germline ends. The CDR3 is 16 amino acids. CDR1 LGHNA and CDR2 YNFKEQ come from the germline V gene. CDR3 in amino acids: CASSQESGVPFSPLHF. Written as DNA, the CDR3 is TGTGCCAGCAGCCAAGAGAGCGGGGTTCCCTTTTCACCCCTCCACTTT.

J is TRBJ2-4 and V is TRBV5-6, with TRBD2 matching 7 bases. This CDR3 region has 16 residues. Germline CDR1 SGHDT, CDR2 YYEEEE. The V and J ends lost 0 bases and 0 bases, in that order; junction bases with no gene match: 3. CDR3 sequence reads: CASSLVTGGAKNIQYF. CDR3 bases: TGTGCCAGCAGCTTGGTCACGGGGGGAGCCAAAAACATTCAGTACTTC.

This rearrangement joins TRBV2 to TRBJ1-2; the match to TRBD1 covers 11 bases. Unmatched junction bases numbered 8, after V lost 6 bases and J lost 8 bases. Germline V gene lookup returns CDR1 SNHLY and CDR2 FYNNEI. The CDR3 extends over 14 amino acids. As DNA, the CDR3 is TGTGCCAGCAGCCCGGGACAGGGGGTGGGAGGCTACACCTTC. It is translated as CASSPGQGVGGYTF.

This clonotype appeared many times. The chain links TRBV4-2 to TRBJ2-7; TRBD2 is a possible D gene (5 bases). Per the germline V gene, CDR1 is LGHNA and CDR2 is YNFKEQ. V gave up 1 base and J gave up 0 bases, with 13 bases separating them. This CDR3 has 16 amino acids. Here the CDR3 reads CASSQGSDILSYEQYF. CDR3 sequence (DNA): TGTGCCAGCAGCCAAGGTAGCGACATACTCTCCTACGAGCAGTACTTC.